These 4 T cell receptor beta chains were all obtained from the same sample, sequenced in a study of blood T cells in healthy people across ages. A second PCR, run for 7 to 11 cycles, used a sample-barcoded 5' primer plus a J-beta primer mix. TCRdb called the 5' RACE reads again in MiXCR, with one record for every CDR3 protein. Of 1.5 million to 2 million distinct CDR3 sequences in the sample, 30% to 40% were seen once. Input material: blood. These receptors came from a human donor in good health.

J is TRBJ2-2 and V is TRBV3-1; D is undetermined. Germline V gene lookup returns CDR1 LGHDT and CDR2 YNNKEL (reference sequence). Trimming took off 0 bases at V and 5 bases at J, with 13 bases between the two ends. This CDR3 comprises 16 residues. This CDR3 is CASSQDWQLPTGELFF. DNA of the CDR3: TGTGCCAGCAGCCAAGATTGGCAGTTACCTACCGGGGAGCTGTTTTTT.

The genes are TRBV20-1 and TRBJ2-5, with 7 bases matching TRBD2. V was pared by 0 bases and J by 13 bases, with 14 bases of the junction left unmatched. The CDR3 loop spans 14 amino acids. Looked up from germline, CDR1 is DFQATT and CDR2 is SNEGSKA (reference sequence). The CDR3 region has the DNA TGCAGTGCTAGAGATATCCGAGGTAGCGGGCATCTGTACTTC. It translates to CSARDIRGSGHLYF.

CDR3 in amino acids: CASSLGLPGILETQYF. The CDR3 DNA sequence: TGCGCCAGCAGCTTGGGGCTTCCTGGGATTCTGGAGACCCAGTACTTC. The chain employs TRBV5-1 and TRBJ2-5, with unresolved D. V was shortened by 0 bases and J by 5 bases, with 17 bases between the two germline ends. The CDR3 has 16 amino acids. CDR1 and CDR2 from the germline V gene are SGHRS and YFSETQ.

This clonotype was seen a handful of times. The CDR3 region has the DNA TGTGCCAGCACCCAGTCAGGGAACGGGGATGACAATGAGCAGTTCTTC. It specifies CASTQSGNGDDNEQFF. This chain joins TRBV13 and TRBJ2-1; either TRBD1 or TRBD2 may fit D (5 bases each). V was shortened by 7 bases and J by 5 bases, with 21 bases between the two germline ends. CDR1 PRHDT and CDR2 FYEKMQ come from the germline V gene (reference sequence). The CDR3 length is 16 residues. Based on the CDR3 plus reference TRBV13 and TRBJ2-1, the full variable domain is AAGVIQSPRHLIKEKRETATLKCYPIPRHDTVYWYQQGPGQDPQFLISFYEKMQSDKGSIPDRFSAQQFSDYHSELNMSSLELGDSALYFCASTQSGNGDDNEQFFGPGTRLTVL.